A selection of T cell receptor beta chains follows, all from one sample in a study of blood T cells in healthy people across ages. In TCRdb, the 5' RACE reads were re-called with MiXCR into one record per CDR3 protein. The data contain around 1,900,000 distinct CDR3 sequences, roughly 43% of them singletons. Specimen: blood. The receptors were gathered from a human donor in good health. Each CDR3 is given with its conserved first and last residue. Fields, in order: J gene, V gene, D gene, clone size, CDR3 DNA, CDR3 protein. D genes are given only for firm matches. Clone size is not always given. Where it is, it says once, few, many or a class for expanded clones.

J: TRBJ2-2
V: TRBV29-1
D: NA
size: NA
DNA: TGCAGCGTTGCAAGGAGGGGGTTAGACACCGGGGAGCTGTTTTTT
CDR3: CSVARRGLDTGELFF

J: TRBJ2-7
V: TRBV4-2
D: TRBD1
size: few
DNA: TGTGCCAGCAGCCAAGATGGGACAGTAAATTACGAGCAGTACTTC
CDR3: CASSQDGTVNYEQYF

J: TRBJ1-2
V: TRBV12-3/TRBV12-4
D: NA
size: many
DNA: TGTGCCAGCAGTTTAGAAGGGGTTGGCTACACCTTC
CDR3: CASSLEGVGYTF

J: TRBJ2-1
V: TRBV7-2
D: TRBD2
size: NA
DNA: TGTGCCGGCAGCTTAGGGGCGGGGGGCTCCTACAATGAGCAGTTCTTC
CDR3: CAGSLGAGGSYNEQFF

J: TRBJ2-7
V: TRBV5-5
D: NA
size: NA
DNA: TGTGCCAGCAGCTTGGAGCCACAAATCTACGAGCAGTACTTC
CDR3: CASSLEPQIYEQYF

J: TRBJ2-5
V: TRBV2
D: TRBD2
size: NA
DNA: TGTGCCAGCAGTGAACTCGGACTAGCAGAATTACAAGAGACCCAGTACTTC
CDR3: CASSELGLAELQETQYF

J: TRBJ2-3
V: TRBV5-6
D: TRBD2
size: NA
DNA: TGTGCCAGCAGCTTGACTCGGGACTATTCAGATACGCAGTATTTT
CDR3: CASSLTRDYSDTQYF

J: TRBJ2-7
V: TRBV4-3
D: TRBD1
size: NA
DNA: TGCGCCAGCAGCCAAGATGAACGACAGGGCTACGAGCAGTACTTC
CDR3: CASSQDERQGYEQYF

J: TRBJ2-1
V: TRBV6-2/TRBV6-3
D: NA
size: few
DNA: TGTGCCAGCAGTTACCCAGACAATGAGCAGTTCTTC
CDR3: CASSYPDNEQFF

J: TRBJ2-2
V: TRBV6-5
D: TRBD2
size: NA
DNA: TGTGCCAGCAGTTACTCAGCGGGGGGACCCGGGGAGCTGTTTTTT
CDR3: CASSYSAGGPGELFF

J: TRBJ2-3
V: TRBV7-3
D: NA
size: NA
DNA: TGTGCCAGCAGCCCACTTGGGGGGGGCCGTACGCAGTATTTT
CDR3: CASSPLGGGRTQYF

J: TRBJ1-2
V: TRBV29-1
D: NA
size: few
DNA: TGCAGCATAAGGGAGAGCGATCTCTATGGCTACACCTTC
CDR3: CSIRESDLYGYTF

J: TRBJ1-6
V: TRBV3-1
D: NA
size: NA
DNA: TGTACCAGCAGCCAAGTTCAGGATTCACCCCTCCACTTT
CDR3: CTSSQVQDSPLHF

J: TRBJ2-6
V: TRBV5-1
D: NA
size: NA
DNA: TGCGCCAGCAGGGACAGCGAGAGCTCTGGGGCCAACGTCCTGACTTTC
CDR3: CASRDSESSGANVLTF

J: TRBJ2-3
V: TRBV2
D: NA
size: NA
DNA: TGTGCCAGCAGGATAGAATTCGTCACAGATACGCAGTATTTT
CDR3: CASRIEFVTDTQYF

J: TRBJ2-3
V: TRBV4-3
D: NA
size: once
DNA: TGCGCCAGCAGCCAAGCTGTCTCCTATGCGCAGTATTTT
CDR3: CASSQAVSYAQYF

J: TRBJ2-1
V: TRBV4-1
D: TRBD1
size: NA
DNA: TGCGCCAGCAGCCAAGGATGGTTTCCGGGACAGGGAGATGAGGAGCAGTTCTTC
CDR3: CASSQGWFPGQGDEEQFF

J: TRBJ1-1
V: TRBV7-2
D: NA
size: few
DNA: TGTGCCAGCAGCTTATTCTCGATGAACACTGAAGCTTTCTTT
CDR3: CASSLFSMNTEAFF

J: TRBJ1-2
V: TRBV12-3/TRBV12-4
D: TRBD1
size: few
DNA: TGTGCCAGCAGTATACCGGGTACAGGGGGCGACGCTGGCTACACCTTC
CDR3: CASSIPGTGGDAGYTF

J: TRBJ2-5
V: TRBV7-3
D: TRBD2
size: few
DNA: TGTGCCAGCAGCTTAAACGGGGGGGCCGGAGAGACCCAGTACTTC
CDR3: CASSLNGGAGETQYF

J: TRBJ2-7
V: TRBV20-1
D: NA
size: NA
DNA: TGCAGTACTCCACAGGATTCCTCCTACGAGCAGTACTTC
CDR3: CSTPQDSSYEQYF

J: TRBJ2-1
V: TRBV4-3
D: TRBD1
size: NA
DNA: TGCGCCAGCGGCCAGCTCAGGGGACAGTACAATGAGCAGTTCTTC
CDR3: CASGQLRGQYNEQFF

J: TRBJ2-5
V: TRBV7-2
D: NA
size: once
DNA: TGTGCCAGCAGCCGGGCCCTAATGGAGGAGACCCAGTACTTC
CDR3: CASSRALMEETQYF

J: TRBJ1-2
V: TRBV7-9
D: NA
size: NA
DNA: TGTGCCGGCAGCTCCCCGGGACCTAAGACCAATGGCTACACCTTC
CDR3: CAGSSPGPKTNGYTF

J: TRBJ1-2
V: TRBV7-9
D: NA
size: once
DNA: TGTGCCAGCAGCCAGGCTCGGTGGGACTATGGCTACACCTTC
CDR3: CASSQARWDYGYTF

J: TRBJ2-7
V: TRBV6-5
D: NA
size: NA
DNA: TGTGCCAGCCGGTGGGGCTACGAGCAGTACTTC
CDR3: CASRWGYEQYF

J: TRBJ2-7
V: TRBV27
D: TRBD2
size: NA
DNA: TGTGCCAGCAGTTTGGCGGCGGGGGGGGCGTCCTACGAGCAGTACTTC
CDR3: CASSLAAGGASYEQYF

J: TRBJ2-5
V: TRBV7-8
D: NA
size: NA
DNA: TGTGCCAGCAGCTTAGCTGGAAATGGAGAGACCCAGTACTTC
CDR3: CASSLAGNGETQYF

J: TRBJ1-4
V: TRBV20-1
D: NA
size: NA
DNA: TGCAGTGCTAGAGATCGGGGAGGGGCAAGTGAAAAACTGTTTTTT
CDR3: CSARDRGGASEKLFF

J: TRBJ2-5
V: TRBV6-1
D: NA
size: NA
DNA: TGTGCCAGCAGTTCCCTCGGCCCCGTGGAGACCCAGTACTTC
CDR3: CASSSLGPVETQYF

J: TRBJ1-2
V: TRBV29-1
D: TRBD1
size: once
DNA: TGCAGCGTAGGACAACAGGGGGGCCGATATGGCTACACCTTC
CDR3: CSVGQQGGRYGYTF

J: TRBJ2-1
V: TRBV4-3
D: NA
size: few
DNA: TGCGCCAGCAGCCAAGTAGGGGGGCCCTCCTACAATGAGCAGTTCTTC
CDR3: CASSQVGGPSYNEQFF

J: TRBJ1-5
V: TRBV20-1
D: NA
size: NA
DNA: TGCAGTGCTTCCCGACTGGGTTTGGGCAGTCAGCCCCAGCATTTT
CDR3: CSASRLGLGSQPQHF

J: TRBJ1-2
V: TRBV9
D: NA
size: NA
DNA: TGTGCCAGCAGCATAACAGGGTTTGGCTACACCTTC
CDR3: CASSITGFGYTF

J: TRBJ2-1
V: TRBV28
D: NA
size: once
DNA: TGTGCCAGCTGTTTAGGGTTCAGCTCCTACAATGAGCAGTTCTTC
CDR3: CASCLGFSSYNEQFF

J: TRBJ1-1
V: TRBV7-2
D: NA
size: few
DNA: TGTGCCAGCAGCTTAGTCGGCAGGGTAGGCACTGAAGCTTTCTTT
CDR3: CASSLVGRVGTEAFF